The sequence of this T cell receptor beta chain was determined in a study of T cell responses to AZD1222 COVID-19 vaccine. About the research overall: Second-dose intervals near 4 or 12 weeks were combined. Overall study findings and caveats: Seropositive AZD1222 recipients at baseline numbered only six or seven. Once two AZD1222 doses were given, Spike-specific TCR breadth and depth went up.

Germline CDR1 SGHDN, CDR2 FVKESK. The CDR3 length is 14 residues. Deletions cut 4 bases from V and 1 base from J, with 8 bases between. The method was immunoSEQ multiplex PCR; TCRdb's version includes in-frame clones alone and lacks a portion of them. The sample records 89,000 or so clones, approximately 89% being singletons. As for this clone: Its specificity is unknown.

The chain uses TRBV14 and TRBJ2-1; no clear D gene. Sequences were derived from peripheral blood, sampled on day 0 of AZD1222 vaccination. The sequence derives from an adult in good health. CDR3 sequence (DNA): TGTGCCAGCAGCCGGCTAGGGTCCTACAATGAGCAGTTCTTC. This gives the protein CASSRLGSYNEQFF. The full variable domain, completed using reference TRBV14 and TRBJ2-1, is EAGVTQFPSHSVIEKGQTVTLRCDPISGHDNLYWYRRVMGKEIKFLLHFVKESKQDESGMPNNRFLAERTGGTYSTLKVQPAELEDSGVYFCASSRLGSYNEQFFGPGTRLTVL.